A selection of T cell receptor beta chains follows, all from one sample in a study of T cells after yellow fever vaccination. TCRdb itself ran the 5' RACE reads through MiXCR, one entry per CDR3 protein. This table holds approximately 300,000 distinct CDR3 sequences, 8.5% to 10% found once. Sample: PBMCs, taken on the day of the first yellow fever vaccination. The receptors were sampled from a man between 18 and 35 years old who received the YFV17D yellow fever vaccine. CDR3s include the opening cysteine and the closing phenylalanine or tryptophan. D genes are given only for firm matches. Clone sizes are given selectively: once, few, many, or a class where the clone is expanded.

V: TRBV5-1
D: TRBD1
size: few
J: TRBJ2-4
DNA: TGCGCCAGCAGCTTGACAGGGGATTATGCCAAAAACATTCAGTACTTC
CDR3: CASSLTGDYAKNIQYF

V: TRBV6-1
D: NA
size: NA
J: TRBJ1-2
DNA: TGTGCAAGCACGGACCCAGGCTATGGCTACACCTTC
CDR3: CASTDPGYGYTF

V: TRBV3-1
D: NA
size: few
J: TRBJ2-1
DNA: TGTGCCAGCAGCCTCCGGAGGGCGAGGTGGGCCTACAATGAGCAGTTCTTC
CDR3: CASSLRRARWAYNEQFF

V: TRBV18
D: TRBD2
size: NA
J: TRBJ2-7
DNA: TGTGCCAGCTCACCGACTAGCGGGGGGGCTCTTTCGCCCTACGAGCAGTACTTC
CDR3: CASSPTSGGALSPYEQYF

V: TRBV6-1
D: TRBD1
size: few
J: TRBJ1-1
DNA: TGTGCCAGCAGTGGGATACAGGGGGCAGGCACTGAAGCTTTCTTT
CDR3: CASSGIQGAGTEAFF

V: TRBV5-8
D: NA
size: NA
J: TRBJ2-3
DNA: TGTGCCAGCAGCTTCCAGTGGCAGTATTTT
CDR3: CASSFQWQYF

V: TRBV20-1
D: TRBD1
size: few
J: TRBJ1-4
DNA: TGCAGTGCTAGGGCCAGGGGGGTTATGCGAAGTGAAAAACTGTTTTTT
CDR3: CSARARGVMRSEKLFF

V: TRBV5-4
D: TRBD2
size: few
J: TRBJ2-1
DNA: TGTGCCAGCAGCGATACTAGCGGGGGGGGTAATGAGCAGTTCTTC
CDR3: CASSDTSGGGNEQFF

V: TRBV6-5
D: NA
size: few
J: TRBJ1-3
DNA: TGTGCCAGCAGTTACAACGGGGGGACCGGAAACACCATATATTTT
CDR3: CASSYNGGTGNTIYF

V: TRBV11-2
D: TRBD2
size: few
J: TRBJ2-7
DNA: TGTGCCAGCAGCTTATTCGGGGGGGAACGCTACGAGCAGTACTTC
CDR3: CASSLFGGERYEQYF

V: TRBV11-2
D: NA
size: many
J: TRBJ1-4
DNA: TGTGCCAGCAGCTTAGATCTGGCAGGGGATGAAAAACTGTTTTTT
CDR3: CASSLDLAGDEKLFF

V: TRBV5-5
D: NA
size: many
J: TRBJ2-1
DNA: TGTGCCAGCAACCTAGCTTGGGGATCTCATGAGCAGTTCTTC
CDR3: CASNLAWGSHEQFF

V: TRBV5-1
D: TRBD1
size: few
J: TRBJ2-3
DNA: TGCGCCAGCAGCTTGGCAACAGGGGGTACAGATACGCAGTATTTT
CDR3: CASSLATGGTDTQYF

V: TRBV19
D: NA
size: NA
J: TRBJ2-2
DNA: TGTGCCAGTAGAAACCGGACAGCATACACCGGGGAGCTGTTTTTT
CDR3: CASRNRTAYTGELFF

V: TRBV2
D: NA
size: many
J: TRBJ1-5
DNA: TGTGCCAGCAAACTGTACAATCAGCCCCAGCATTTT
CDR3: CASKLYNQPQHF

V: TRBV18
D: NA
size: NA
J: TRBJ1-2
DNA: TGTGCCAGCTCGTACCAAGCTTCCGGGGGCTCTGGCTACACCTTC
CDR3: CASSYQASGGSGYTF

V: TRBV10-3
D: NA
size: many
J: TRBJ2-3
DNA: TGTGCCATCAGTGAGAGGGGGGGAGTATATACGCAGTATTTT
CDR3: CAISERGGVYTQYF

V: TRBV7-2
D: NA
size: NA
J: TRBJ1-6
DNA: TGTGCCAGCAGCTATAGAGGGGAATCACCCCTCCACTTT
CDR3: CASSYRGESPLHF

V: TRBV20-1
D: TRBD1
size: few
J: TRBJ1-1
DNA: TGCAGTGCTAGAGGGATCCAGGGGGTCGCTGAAGCTTTCTTT
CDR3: CSARGIQGVAEAFF

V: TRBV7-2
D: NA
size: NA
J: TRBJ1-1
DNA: TGTGCCAGCAAAAGGGATCCTGAAGCTTTCTTT
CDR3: CASKRDPEAFF

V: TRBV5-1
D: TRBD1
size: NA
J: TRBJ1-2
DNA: TGCGCCAGCGGAGATGACAGGGGCTATGGCTACACCTTC
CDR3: CASGDDRGYGYTF

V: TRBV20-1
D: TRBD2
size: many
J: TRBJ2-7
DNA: TGCAGTGCCCTTAGCGGGGGGGCCACCGAGCAGTACTTC
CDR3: CSALSGGATEQYF

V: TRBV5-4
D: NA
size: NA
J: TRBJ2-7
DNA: TGTGCCAGCAGCCAAGGTGGGGGATCCTACGAGCAGTACTTC
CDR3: CASSQGGGSYEQYF

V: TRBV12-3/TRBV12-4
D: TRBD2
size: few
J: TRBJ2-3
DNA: TGTGCCAGCAGACCCGGACTAGCGGGGTCCACAGATACGCAGTATTTT
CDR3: CASRPGLAGSTDTQYF

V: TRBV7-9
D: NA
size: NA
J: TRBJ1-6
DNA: TGTGCCAGCAGCTTAGACACAGATAATTCACCCCTCCACTTT
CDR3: CASSLDTDNSPLHF

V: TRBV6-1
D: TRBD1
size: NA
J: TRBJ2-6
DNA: TGTGCCAGCAGTCAAACCGGGACAGGAACCCCTGGGGCCAACGTCCTGACTTTC
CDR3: CASSQTGTGTPGANVLTF

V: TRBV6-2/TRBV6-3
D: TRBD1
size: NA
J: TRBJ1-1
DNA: TGTGCCAGCAGTTTTGACAGGGGAGGAGAAGCTTTCTTT
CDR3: CASSFDRGGEAFF

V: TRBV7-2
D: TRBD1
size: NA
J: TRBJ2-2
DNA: TGTGCCAGCAGTTTTGACAGGGGGCTATACACCGGGGAGCTGTTTTTT
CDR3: CASSFDRGLYTGELFF

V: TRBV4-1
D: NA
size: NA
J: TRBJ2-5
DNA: TGCGCCAGCAGCCAAGACCGGGGGCGGGCGGAGACCCAGTACTTC
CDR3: CASSQDRGRAETQYF

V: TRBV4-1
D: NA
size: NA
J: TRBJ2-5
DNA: TGCGCCAGCAGCCAAGCCTTCGAGTATTCCCCTAGGGAGACCCAGTACTTC
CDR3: CASSQAFEYSPRETQYF

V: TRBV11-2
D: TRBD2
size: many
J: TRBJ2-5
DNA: TGTGCCAGCAGCCCCTCCTGGGGGGGGCAAGAGACCCAGTACTTC
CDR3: CASSPSWGGQETQYF

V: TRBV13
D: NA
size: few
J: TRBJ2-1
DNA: TGTGCCAGCAGCCTACGAGCCGAAACCGGTGAGCAGTTCTTC
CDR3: CASSLRAETGEQFF

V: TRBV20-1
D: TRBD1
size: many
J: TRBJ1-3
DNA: TGCAGTGCTTGGGACAGGGGGCGTAAGAATTCTGGAAACACCATATATTTT
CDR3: CSAWDRGRKNSGNTIYF

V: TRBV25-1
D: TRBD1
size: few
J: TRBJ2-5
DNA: TGTGCCAGCAGTGACTTCAGGGGGCGGCAAGAGACCCAGTACTTC
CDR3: CASSDFRGRQETQYF

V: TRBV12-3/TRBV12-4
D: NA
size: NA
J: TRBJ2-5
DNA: TGTGCCAGCAGCCGGACGGGTATCCCAGGAGAGACCCAGTACTTC
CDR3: CASSRTGIPGETQYF

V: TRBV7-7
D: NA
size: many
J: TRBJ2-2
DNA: TGTGCCAGCAGCCGATCTGCCGGGGAGCTGTTTTTT
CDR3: CASSRSAGELFF

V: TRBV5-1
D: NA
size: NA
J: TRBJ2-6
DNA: TGCGCCAGCGCGGGGGCCTCTGGGGCCAACGTCCTGACTTTC
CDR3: CASAGASGANVLTF

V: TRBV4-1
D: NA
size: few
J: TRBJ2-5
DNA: TGCGCCAGCAGCAGAGAGGGGGGACCCCAAGAGACCCAGTACTTC
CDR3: CASSREGGPQETQYF

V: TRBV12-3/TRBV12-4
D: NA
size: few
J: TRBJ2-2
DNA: TGTGCCAGCATTTCCCAGGGTAACACCGGGGAGCTGTTTTTT
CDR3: CASISQGNTGELFF

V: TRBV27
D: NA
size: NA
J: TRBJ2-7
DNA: TGTGCCAGCAGGGACTCTACGACTGTTTCCTACGAGCAGTACTTC
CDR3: CASRDSTTVSYEQYF

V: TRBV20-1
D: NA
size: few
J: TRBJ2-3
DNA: TGCAGTGCTGACCCGGGACATTCTGTCACAGATACGCAGTATTTT
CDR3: CSADPGHSVTDTQYF

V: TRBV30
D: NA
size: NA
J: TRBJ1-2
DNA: TGTGCCTGGAGGGTCAAACAGGGCCCCTATGGCTACACCTTC
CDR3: CAWRVKQGPYGYTF

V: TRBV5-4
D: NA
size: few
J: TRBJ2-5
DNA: TGTGCCAGCAGCTTGGGTAGTGCCTACCAAGAGACCCAGTACTTC
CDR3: CASSLGSAYQETQYF

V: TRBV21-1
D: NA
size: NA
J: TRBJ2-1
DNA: TGTGCCAGCAGCCACGTCTTTCCCGGGACTAGCTCCTATATCAGGAATGAGCAGTTCTTC
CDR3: CASSHVFPGTSSYIRNEQFF

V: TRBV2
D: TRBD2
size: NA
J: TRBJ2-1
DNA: TGTGCCAGCAGTGAAGCAACGGGACTAGCGGGGTGGGATGAGCAGTTCTTC
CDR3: CASSEATGLAGWDEQFF

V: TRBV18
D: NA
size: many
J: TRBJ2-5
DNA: TGTGCCAGCTCACCTTTTGACCGGGAGACCCAGTACTTC
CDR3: CASSPFDRETQYF

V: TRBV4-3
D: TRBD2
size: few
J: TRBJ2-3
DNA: TGCGCCAGCAGCCAAGGGGGAACTAGCGGGGGCTACACAGATACGCAGTATTTT
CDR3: CASSQGGTSGGYTDTQYF

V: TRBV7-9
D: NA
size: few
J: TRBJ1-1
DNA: TGTGCCAGCAGCTCCGTCCCGCTCAACACTGAAGCTTTCTTT
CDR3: CASSSVPLNTEAFF

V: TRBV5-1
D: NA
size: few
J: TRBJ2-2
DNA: TGCGCCAGCAGCTTGCTCTCGGACACCGGGGAGCTGTTTTTT
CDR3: CASSLLSDTGELFF

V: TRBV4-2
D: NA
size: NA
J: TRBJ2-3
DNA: TGTGCCATGGGCCCCGGGGGCTCCGCCACAGATACGCAGTATTTT
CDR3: CAMGPGGSATDTQYF

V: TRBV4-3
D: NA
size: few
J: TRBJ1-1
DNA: TGCGCCAGCAGCCAAGAGTTCCGGACAGTGTTCACTGAAGCTTTCTTT
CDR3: CASSQEFRTVFTEAFF

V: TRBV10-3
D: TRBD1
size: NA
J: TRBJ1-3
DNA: TGTGCCATTCTTCGGGACAGGGCGGCTGGAAACACCATATATTTT
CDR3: CAILRDRAAGNTIYF

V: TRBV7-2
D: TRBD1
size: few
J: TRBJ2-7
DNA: TGTGCCAGCAGCTTGACCGGGACAGGGACTTACGAGCAGTACTTC
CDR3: CASSLTGTGTYEQYF

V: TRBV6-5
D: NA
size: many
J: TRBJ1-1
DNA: TGTGCCAGCAGGAGTTTTTCGGGGACTGAAGCTTTCTTT
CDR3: CASRSFSGTEAFF

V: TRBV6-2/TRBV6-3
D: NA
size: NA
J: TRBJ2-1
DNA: TGTGCCAGCAGTTCTAACAGGGATGCTATCTCCTACAATGAGCAGTTCTTC
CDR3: CASSSNRDAISYNEQFF

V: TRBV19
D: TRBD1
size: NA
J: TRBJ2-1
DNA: TGTGCCAGTAGTAAAGACAGGGCAGGGACCAATGAGCAGTTCTTC
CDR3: CASSKDRAGTNEQFF